This entry concerns a single T cell receptor beta chain. This sample is part of a study of control samples from healthy donors and cancer patients. Assay: immunoSEQ multiplex PCR; the TCRdb copy retains only in-frame clones and omits some. Among 390,000 or so clones, about 93% were seen once, and the ten largest hold more than 6%. Germline V gene data show CDR1 as SGHTA and CDR2 as FQGNSA. Trimming cost V 5 bases and J 2 bases, with 21 bases left between them. This CDR3 spans 18 amino acids. Sequenced sample: PBMCs. This TCR was recovered from a middle-aged man with head and neck cancer. The V gene is TRBV7-2, the J gene TRBJ1-4; D possibly corresponds to TRBD1 (5 bases). The CDR3 is CASSPTRAGRVTNEKLFF. For the CDR3, the DNA is TGTGCCAGCAGCCCTACCCGGGCAGGGAGGGTTACTAATGAAAAACTGTTTTTT.